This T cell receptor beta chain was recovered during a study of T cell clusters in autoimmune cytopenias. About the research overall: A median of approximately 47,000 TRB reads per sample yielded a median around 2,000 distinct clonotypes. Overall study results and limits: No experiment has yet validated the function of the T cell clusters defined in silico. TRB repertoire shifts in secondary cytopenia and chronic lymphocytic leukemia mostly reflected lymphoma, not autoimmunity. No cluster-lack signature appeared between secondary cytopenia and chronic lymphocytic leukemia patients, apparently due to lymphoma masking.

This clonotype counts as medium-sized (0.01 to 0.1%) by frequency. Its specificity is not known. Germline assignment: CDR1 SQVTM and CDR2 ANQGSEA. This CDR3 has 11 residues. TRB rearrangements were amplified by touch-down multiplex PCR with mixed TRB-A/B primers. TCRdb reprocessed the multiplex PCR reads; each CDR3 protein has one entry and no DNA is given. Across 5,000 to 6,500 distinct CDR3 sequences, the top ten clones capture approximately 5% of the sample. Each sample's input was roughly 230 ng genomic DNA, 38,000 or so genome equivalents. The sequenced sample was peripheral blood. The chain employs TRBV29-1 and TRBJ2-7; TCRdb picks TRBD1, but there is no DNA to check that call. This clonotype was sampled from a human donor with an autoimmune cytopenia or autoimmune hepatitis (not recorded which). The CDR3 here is CSVPGGHEQYF.